This is a list of T cell receptor beta chains from one sample in a study of blood T cell repertoires in COVID-19. Sequencing was performed with immunoSEQ multiplex PCR; in TCRdb, only in-frame clones are kept and a portion is missing. Of 250,000 or so clones in the sample, 80% to 90% are singletons; the top ten hold 4% to 5%. Sequencing was done on a sample of peripheral blood. The origin of the receptors is a woman between 40 and 55 years old who had recovered from COVID-19. Both conserved end residues are part of each CDR3. A D gene is named only where the DNA matches it firmly. The listing skips clone size in some rows; elsewhere it reads once, few, many or a size class.

j_call,d_call,clone_size,v_call,cdr3_aa,cdr3_nt
TRBJ2-1,.,many,TRBV7-9,CASGRTLEQFF,TGTGCCAGCGGACGGACTCTTGAGCAGTTCTTC
TRBJ1-5,.,.,TRBV4-3,CASGSGSGHQPQHF,TGCGCCAGCGGATCAGGGTCTGGGCATCAGCCCCAGCATTTT
TRBJ2-3,TRBD2,.,TRBV7-9,CASSLLRTSGSNRTDTQYF,TGTGCCAGCAGCTTACTCAGGACTAGCGGGAGTAACCGCACAGATACGCAGTATTTT
TRBJ1-1,.,.,TRBV7-9,CASSDRRTEAFF,TGTGCCAGCAGCGACAGAAGGACTGAAGCTTTCTTT
TRBJ1-5,.,.,TRBV5-1,CASSLGGASNQPQHF,TGCGCCAGCAGCTTAGGGGGGGCGAGCAATCAGCCCCAGCATTTT
TRBJ1-5,.,few,TRBV5-4,CASSKDGLHNQPQHF,TGTGCCAGCAGCAAGGACGGACTCCACAATCAGCCCCAGCATTTT
TRBJ1-5,.,.,TRBV4-1,CASSQGAAQPQHF,TGCGCCAGCAGCCAAGGGGCTGCTCAGCCCCAGCATTTT
TRBJ1-6,.,.,TRBV5-6,CASSLRTTPNSPLHF,TGTGCCAGCAGCCTAAGGACAACCCCGAATTCACCCCTCCACTTT
TRBJ1-1,.,.,TRBV5-4,CASSFGQGNTEAFF,TGTGCCAGCAGCTTCGGGCAGGGAAACACTGAAGCTTTCTTT
TRBJ2-7,TRBD1,.,TRBV28,CASREQGARNEQYF,TGTGCCAGCAGAGAACAGGGGGCTAGGAACGAGCAGTACTTC
TRBJ2-5,.,.,TRBV7-7,CASSSLGGALQETQYF,TGTGCCAGCAGCTCCCTTGGCGGCGCCCTTCAAGAGACCCAGTACTTC
TRBJ1-1,TRBD1,.,TRBV27,CASSFKYWDRGLVNTEAFF,TGTGCCAGCAGTTTCAAGTATTGGGACAGGGGATTGGTGAACACTGAAGCTTTCTTT
TRBJ2-2,.,.,TRBV28,CASSYPGVSAGELFF,TGTGCCAGCAGTTACCCAGGGGTTTCGGCCGGGGAGCTGTTTTTT
TRBJ2-1,.,few,TRBV5-1,CASSLLRSTNEQFF,TGCGCCAGCAGCTTGTTGCGTAGCACGAATGAGCAGTTCTTC
TRBJ1-6,TRBD1,.,TRBV10-2,CASSEMGQGAGSPLHF,TGCGCCAGCAGTGAGATGGGACAGGGGGCCGGATCACCCCTCCACTTT
TRBJ2-5,.,.,TRBV3-1/TRBV3-2,CASSNDEVTQYF,TGTGCCAGCAGCAACGACGAGGTGACCCAGTACTTC
TRBJ2-3,TRBD1,once,TRBV6-5,CASGQGGTDTQYF,TGTGCCAGCGGACAGGGTGGAACAGATACGCAGTATTTT
TRBJ1-5,TRBD1,.,TRBV19,CASSIRQGAGPQHF,TGTGCCAGTAGTATACGACAGGGGGCAGGTCCCCAGCATTTT
TRBJ1-4,TRBD1,.,TRBV6-6,CASSQDRGPLGEKLFF,TGTGCCAGCAGTCAAGACAGGGGGCCTCTCGGTGAAAAACTGTTTTTT
TRBJ2-3,TRBD2,.,TRBV2,CASTGRPTDTQYF,TGTGCCAGCACCGGGAGGCCCACAGATACGCAGTATTTT
TRBJ1-1,.,once,TRBV18,CASSPLQGSTEAFF,TGTGCCAGCTCACCACTACAGGGATCTACCGAAGCTTTCTTT
TRBJ1-6,.,.,TRBV7-9,CASSLLGTSGYNSPLHF,TGTGCCAGCAGCTTATTAGGTACTAGCGGCTATAATTCACCCCTCCACTTT
TRBJ2-2,.,.,TRBV7-7,CASSLSTGEVTGELFF,TGTGCCAGCAGCTTAAGTACGGGAGAGGTCACCGGGGAGCTGTTTTTT
TRBJ2-5,TRBD2,.,TRBV10-3,CAISESTSGRETQYF,TGTGCCATCAGTGAGTCCACTAGCGGGAGAGAGACCCAGTACTTC
TRBJ2-1,.,.,TRBV27,CASSFAGSYNEQFF,TGTGCCAGCAGTTTCGCCGGTTCCTACAATGAGCAGTTCTTC
TRBJ1-4,.,.,TRBV11-3,CASSSQATNEKLFF,TGTGCCAGCAGCTCACAAGCAACTAATGAAAAACTGTTTTTT
TRBJ2-4,TRBD2,.,TRBV11-2,CASSLISLAGGQKNIQYF,TGTGCCAGCAGCTTAATTAGTCTAGCGGGAGGGCAGAAAAACATTCAGTACTTC
TRBJ1-2,.,few,TRBV5-3,CARSFGGQNF,TGTGCCAGAAGCTTTGGTGGACAGAACTTC
TRBJ2-6,.,.,TRBV5-6,CASSWSPVSGANVLTF,TGTGCCAGCAGCTGGTCACCGGTCTCTGGGGCCAACGTCCTGACTTTC
TRBJ2-1,.,.,TRBV9,CASSPHLRGAVDNEQFF,TGTGCCAGCAGCCCTCACCTAAGGGGTGCTGTAGACAATGAGCAGTTCTTC
TRBJ2-5,.,few,TRBV28,CASSPVRRVQETQYF,TGTGCCAGCAGCCCCGTAAGACGAGTACAGGAGACCCAGTACTTC
TRBJ2-3,.,.,TRBV7-3,CASSLTGGGTDTQYF,TGTGCCAGCAGCCTCACAGGGGGAGGGACAGATACGCAGTATTTT
TRBJ1-4,TRBD1,.,TRBV15,CATSRPTAGGNEKLFF,TGTGCCACCAGCAGACCCACTGCAGGGGGCAATGAAAAACTGTTTTTT
TRBJ2-1,TRBD2,.,TRBV18,CASSPPVASGGATEQFF,TGTGCCAGCTCACCACCGGTGGCTAGCGGGGGGGCAACTGAGCAGTTCTTC
TRBJ1-1,.,.,TRBV6-6,CASSSTVSEAFF,TGTGCCAGCAGTTCGACTGTATCTGAAGCTTTCTTT
TRBJ2-7,TRBD1,.,TRBV27,CASSPGTGVYEQYF,TGTGCCAGCAGTCCTGGGACAGGAGTCTACGAGCAGTACTTC
TRBJ1-1,.,.,TRBV11-3,CASSPRQDTEAFF,TGTGCCAGCAGCCCTCGACAAGACACTGAAGCTTTCTTT
TRBJ2-2,TRBD2,.,TRBV6-5,CASSWGLAGNTGELFF,TGTGCCAGCAGTTGGGGACTAGCGGGGAACACCGGGGAGCTGTTTTTT
TRBJ2-5,TRBD2,.,TRBV7-2,CASSLAGDQETQYF,TGTGCCAGCAGCTTGGCGGGAGACCAAGAGACCCAGTACTTC
TRBJ1-5,.,.,TRBV27,CASSLSRTGRNQPQHF,TGTGCCAGCAGTTTATCCCGTACAGGGCGCAATCAGCCCCAGCATTTT
TRBJ2-3,.,.,TRBV18,CASSPPSRSTDTQYF,TGTGCCAGCTCACCACCTAGCAGAAGCACAGATACGCAGTATTTT
TRBJ2-2,TRBD1,.,TRBV5-5,CASSYGQGSTGELFF,TGTGCCAGCAGCTATGGACAGGGAAGCACCGGGGAGCTGTTTTTT
TRBJ1-3,TRBD1,.,TRBV6-5,CASSYLTGVGNTIYF,TGTGCCAGCAGTTACTTGACAGGGGTTGGAAACACCATATATTTT
TRBJ2-5,.,.,TRBV5-4,CASSLRLAEGGTQYF,TGTGCCAGCAGCCTAAGACTAGCTGAGGGGGGGACCCAGTACTTC
TRBJ1-2,TRBD1,.,TRBV6-5,CASSYVTDRANYGYTF,TGTGCCAGCAGTTACGTAACGGACAGGGCGAACTATGGCTACACCTTC
TRBJ1-5,.,.,TRBV28,CASSSGTAGANQPQHF,TGTGCCAGCAGTTCAGGGACGGCGGGAGCCAATCAGCCCCAGCATTTT
TRBJ2-3,.,once,TRBV9,CASSERPLSGTDTQYF,TGTGCCAGCAGCGAGCGACCCCTCAGTGGCACAGATACGCAGTATTTT
TRBJ2-3,.,.,TRBV7-8,CASSQRAPTDTQYF,TGTGCCAGCAGCCAGAGGGCCCCCACAGATACGCAGTATTTT
TRBJ1-1,.,.,TRBV6-5,CASSSQGLDEAFF,TGTGCCAGCAGTTCCCAGGGGCTGGATGAAGCTTTCTTT
TRBJ2-1,TRBD2,.,TRBV11-3,CASSLGGGSYNEQFF,TGTGCCAGCAGCTTAGGGGGGGGCTCCTACAATGAGCAGTTCTTC
TRBJ2-5,TRBD2,.,TRBV28,CASRLAGGLETQYF,TGTGCCAGCCGTCTAGCGGGGGGGCTGGAGACCCAGTACTTC
TRBJ1-4,.,.,TRBV27,CASRGQRSPKLFF,TGTGCCAGCAGAGGACAGCGCTCACCAAAACTGTTTTTT
TRBJ1-6,.,.,TRBV2,CASRRANSPLHF,TGTGCCAGCAGGAGGGCGAATTCACCCCTCCACTTT
TRBJ2-5,TRBD2,.,TRBV5-5,CASSFSSGQRGETQYF,TGTGCCAGCAGCTTCTCTAGCGGGCAAAGGGGAGAGACCCAGTACTTC
TRBJ1-1,.,.,TRBV5-1,CASSLAPGGGTEAFF,TGCGCCAGCAGCTTGGCCCCGGGAGGGGGTACTGAAGCTTTCTTT